This T cell receptor (beta chain) was recovered during a study of blood T cell repertoires in COVID-19. Study in general: Sources were T cells, B-cell-depleted T cells, or PBMCs; the material itself was cDNA or gDNA.

The CDR3 has 14 amino acids. CDR1 and CDR2 (germline): SGHRS, YFSETQ. V was clipped by 9 bases and J by 4 bases, with 18 bases between them. Sequencing was performed with immunoSEQ multiplex PCR; in TCRdb, only in-frame clones are kept and a portion is missing. Seen here are around 280,000 clones, roughly 86% observed once, and the top ten hold roughly 11%. The sequenced sample was peripheral blood. This clonotype was sampled from a woman aged 25 to 45 with COVID-19, enrolled during active disease. This chain links TRBV5-1 with TRBJ2-3; possibly TRBD1 for D (6 bases). CDR3 in DNA: TGCGCCACCAAAGAACAGGGTGCGGCAGATACGCAGTATTTT. Its protein product is CATKEQGAADTQYF.